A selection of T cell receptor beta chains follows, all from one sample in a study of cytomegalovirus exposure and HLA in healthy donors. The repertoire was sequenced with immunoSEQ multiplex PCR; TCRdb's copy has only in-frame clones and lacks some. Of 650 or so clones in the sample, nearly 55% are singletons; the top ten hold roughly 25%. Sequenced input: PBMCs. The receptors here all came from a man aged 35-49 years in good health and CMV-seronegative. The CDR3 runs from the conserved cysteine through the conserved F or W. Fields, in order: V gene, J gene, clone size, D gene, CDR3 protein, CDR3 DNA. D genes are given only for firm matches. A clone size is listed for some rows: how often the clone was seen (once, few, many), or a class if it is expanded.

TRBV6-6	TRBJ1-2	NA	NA	CASSYGQFPLYGYTF	TGTGCCAGCAGTTACGGACAGTTCCCCCTCTATGGCTACACCTTC
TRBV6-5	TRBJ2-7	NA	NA	CASSYNGPAGEQYF	TGTGCCAGCAGTTACAACGGACCGGCGGGCGAGCAGTACTTC
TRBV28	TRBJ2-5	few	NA	CASSFGGLSETQYF	TGTGCCAGCAGTTTCGGTGGTTTATCAGAGACCCAGTACTTC
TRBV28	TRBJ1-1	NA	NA	CASGTSRAFF	TGTGCCAGCGGAACTAGTAGGGCTTTCTTT
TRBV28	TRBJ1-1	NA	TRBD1	CASNARMTGALYTEAFF	TGTGCCAGCAATGCCCGGATGACAGGGGCTCTGTACACTGAAGCTTTCTTT
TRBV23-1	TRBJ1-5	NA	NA	CASSPNLNSGERGNQPQHF	TGCGCCAGCAGTCCCAATTTAAATTCAGGGGAGCGCGGCAATCAGCCCCAGCATTTT
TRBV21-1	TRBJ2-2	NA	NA	CASSKALYDRVTGELFF	TGTGCCAGCAGCAAAGCGCTTTACGACAGGGTAACCGGGGAGCTGTTTTTT
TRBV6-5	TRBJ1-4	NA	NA	CASRPLDLTNEKLFF	TGTGCCAGCAGACCCCTAGATCTCACTAATGAAAAACTGTTTTTT
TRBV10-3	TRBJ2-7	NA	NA	CAISGGAVTSLSYEQYF	TGTGCCATCAGTGGAGGCGCTGTCACATCTCTCTCCTACGAGCAGTACTTC
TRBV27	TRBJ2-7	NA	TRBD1	CASSLQGANYEQYF	TGTGCCAGCAGTTTACAGGGGGCGAACTACGAGCAGTACTTC
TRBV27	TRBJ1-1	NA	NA	CASSLIYRGNTEAFF	TGTGCCAGCAGCTTAATTTACCGGGGAAACACTGAAGCTTTCTTT
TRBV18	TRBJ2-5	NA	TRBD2	CASSRTSGTRGEETQYF	TGTGCCAGCTCTCGGACTAGCGGGACAAGGGGTGAAGAGACCCAGTACTTC
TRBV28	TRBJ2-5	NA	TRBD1	CASSLIPFRDRGQETQYF	TGTGCCAGCAGTCTCATTCCTTTCCGGGACAGGGGACAAGAGACCCAGTACTTC
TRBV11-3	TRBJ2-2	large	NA	CASSFSGMANTGELFF	TGTGCCAGCAGCTTCTCCGGGATGGCGAACACCGGGGAGCTGTTTTTT
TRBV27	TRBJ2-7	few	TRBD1	CASSLYRGDYEQYF	TGTGCCAGCAGTTTATACAGGGGTGACTACGAGCAGTACTTC
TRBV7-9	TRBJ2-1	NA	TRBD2	CSSSLSTSGFSIYNEQFF	TGTTCCAGCAGCCTTAGTACTAGCGGGTTTTCGATTTACAATGAGCAGTTCTTC
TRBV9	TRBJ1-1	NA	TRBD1	CASSGYRGNTEAFF	TGTGCCAGCAGCGGGTACAGGGGGAACACTGAAGCTTTCTTT
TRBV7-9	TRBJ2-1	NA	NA	CASSLSSYNEQFF	TGTGCCAGCAGCTTATCATCATACAATGAGCAGTTCTTC
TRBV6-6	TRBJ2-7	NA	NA	CASSKNTYEQYF	TGTGCCAGCAGTAAAAACACCTACGAGCAGTACTTC
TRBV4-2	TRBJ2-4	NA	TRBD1	CASSQGGTGERGNIQYF	TGTGCCAGCAGCCAAGGGGGGACAGGGGAGAGAGGAAACATTCAGTACTTC